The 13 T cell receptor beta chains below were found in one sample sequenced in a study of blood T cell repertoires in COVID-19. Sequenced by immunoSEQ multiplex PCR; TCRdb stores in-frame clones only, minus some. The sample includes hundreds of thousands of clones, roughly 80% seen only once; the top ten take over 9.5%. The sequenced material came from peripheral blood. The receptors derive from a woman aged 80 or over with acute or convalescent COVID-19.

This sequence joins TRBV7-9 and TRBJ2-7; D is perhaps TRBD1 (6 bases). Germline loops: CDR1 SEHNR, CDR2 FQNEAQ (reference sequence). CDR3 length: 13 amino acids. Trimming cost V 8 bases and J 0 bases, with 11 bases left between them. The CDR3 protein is CASQDRYSYEQYF. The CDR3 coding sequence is TGTGCCAGCCAAGACAGGTACTCCTACGAGCAGTACTTC.

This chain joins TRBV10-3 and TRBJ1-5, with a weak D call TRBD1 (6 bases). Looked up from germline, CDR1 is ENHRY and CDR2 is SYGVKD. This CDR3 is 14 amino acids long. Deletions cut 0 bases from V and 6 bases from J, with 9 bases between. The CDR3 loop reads CAISESGGGQPQHF. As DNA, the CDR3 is TGTGCCATCAGTGAGTCAGGGGGGGGTCAGCCCCAGCATTTT.

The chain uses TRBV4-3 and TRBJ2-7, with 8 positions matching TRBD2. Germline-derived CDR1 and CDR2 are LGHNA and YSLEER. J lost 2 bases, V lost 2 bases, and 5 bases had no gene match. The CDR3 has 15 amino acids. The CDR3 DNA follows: TGCGCCAGCAGCCAATCCGGGGGGGTCGCCTACGAGCAGTACTTC. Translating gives CASSQSGGVAYEQYF.

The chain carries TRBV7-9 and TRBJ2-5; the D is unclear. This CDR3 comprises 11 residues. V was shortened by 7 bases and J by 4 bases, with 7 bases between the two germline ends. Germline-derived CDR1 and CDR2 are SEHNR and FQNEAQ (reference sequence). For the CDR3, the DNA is TGTGCCAGCACCACCGGAGAGACCCAGTACTTC. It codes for CASTTGETQYF.

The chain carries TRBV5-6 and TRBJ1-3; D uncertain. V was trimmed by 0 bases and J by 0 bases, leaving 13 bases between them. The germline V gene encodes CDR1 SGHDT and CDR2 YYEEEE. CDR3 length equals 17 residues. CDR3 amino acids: CASSLAQPILSGNTIYF. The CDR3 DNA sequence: TGTGCCAGCAGCTTGGCCCAACCGATACTCTCTGGAAACACCATATATTTT.

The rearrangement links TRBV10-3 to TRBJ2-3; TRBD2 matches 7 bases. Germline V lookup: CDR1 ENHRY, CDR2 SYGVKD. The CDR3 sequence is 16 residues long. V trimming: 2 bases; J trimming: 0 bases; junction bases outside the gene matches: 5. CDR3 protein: CAISEKGGGSTDTQYF. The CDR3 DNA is TGTGCCATCAGTGAGAAGGGCGGGGGTAGCACAGATACGCAGTATTTT.

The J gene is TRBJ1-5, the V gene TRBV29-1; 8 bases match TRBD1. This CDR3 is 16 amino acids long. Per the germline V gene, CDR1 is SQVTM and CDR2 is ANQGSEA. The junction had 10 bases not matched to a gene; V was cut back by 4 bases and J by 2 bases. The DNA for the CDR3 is TGCAGCGTTGCCGACAGGGGCGGAATAGGCAATCAGCCCCAGCATTTT. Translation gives CSVADRGGIGNQPQHF.

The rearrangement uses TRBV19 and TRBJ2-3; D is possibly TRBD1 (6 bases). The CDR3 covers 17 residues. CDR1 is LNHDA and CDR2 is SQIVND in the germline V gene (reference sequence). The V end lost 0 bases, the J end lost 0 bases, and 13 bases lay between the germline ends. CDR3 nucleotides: TGTGCCAGTAGTATAGATTACAGGGCGTCTAGCACAGATACGCAGTATTTT. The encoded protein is CASSIDYRASSTDTQYF.

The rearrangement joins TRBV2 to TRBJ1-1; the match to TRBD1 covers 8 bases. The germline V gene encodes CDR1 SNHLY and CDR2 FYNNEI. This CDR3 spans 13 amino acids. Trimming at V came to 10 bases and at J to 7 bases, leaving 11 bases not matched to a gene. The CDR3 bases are TGTGCCAACACAAAACAGGGGGTGCTTGAAGCTTTCTTT. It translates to CANTKQGVLEAFF.

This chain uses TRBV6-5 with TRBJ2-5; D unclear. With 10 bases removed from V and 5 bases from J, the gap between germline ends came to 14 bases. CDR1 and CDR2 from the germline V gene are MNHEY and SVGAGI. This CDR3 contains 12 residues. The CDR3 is CATSSFGETQYF. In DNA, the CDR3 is TGTGCCACTTCTTCTTTCGGGGAGACCCAGTACTTC.

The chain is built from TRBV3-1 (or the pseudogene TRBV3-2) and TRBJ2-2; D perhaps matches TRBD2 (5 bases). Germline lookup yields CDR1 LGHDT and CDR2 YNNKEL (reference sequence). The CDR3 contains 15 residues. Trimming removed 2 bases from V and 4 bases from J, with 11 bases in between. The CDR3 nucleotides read TGTGCCAGCAGCCAATGGAACGGAGGCACCGGGGAGCTGTTTTTT. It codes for CASSQWNGGTGELFF.

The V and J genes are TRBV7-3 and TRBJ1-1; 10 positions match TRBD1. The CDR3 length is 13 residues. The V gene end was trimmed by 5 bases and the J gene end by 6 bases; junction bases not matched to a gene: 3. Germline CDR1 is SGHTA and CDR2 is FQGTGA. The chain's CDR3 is CASSPGTGAEAFF. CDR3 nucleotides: TGTGCCAGCAGCCCCGGGACAGGGGCTGAAGCTTTCTTT.

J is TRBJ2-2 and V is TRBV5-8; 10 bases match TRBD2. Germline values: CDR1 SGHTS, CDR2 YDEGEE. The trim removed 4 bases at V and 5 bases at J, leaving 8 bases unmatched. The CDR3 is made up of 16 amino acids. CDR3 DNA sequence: TGTGCCAGCAGCCTGGGGCTAGCGGGAGTAACCGGGGAGCTGTTTTTT. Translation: CASSLGLAGVTGELFF.